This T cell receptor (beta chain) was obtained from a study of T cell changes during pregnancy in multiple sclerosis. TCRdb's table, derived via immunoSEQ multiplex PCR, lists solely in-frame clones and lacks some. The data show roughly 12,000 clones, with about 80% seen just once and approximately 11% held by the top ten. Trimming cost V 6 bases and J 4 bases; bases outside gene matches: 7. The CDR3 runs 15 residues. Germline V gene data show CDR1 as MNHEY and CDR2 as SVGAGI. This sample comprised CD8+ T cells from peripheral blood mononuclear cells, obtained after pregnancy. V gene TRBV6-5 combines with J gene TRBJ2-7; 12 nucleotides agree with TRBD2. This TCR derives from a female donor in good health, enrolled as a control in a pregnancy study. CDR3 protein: CASSYGLAGSYEQYF. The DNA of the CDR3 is TGTGCCAGCAGCTACGGACTAGCGGGATCGTACGAGCAGTACTTC.